The present TCR beta chain was sequenced within a study of shared clonotypes between healthy human individuals. Across the study: The study used three CD4 naive, three CD4 memory, two CD8 naive and one CD8 memory plate per donor.

In regard to this clone: Other DNA sequences of this sample code for an identical CDR3.

Germline CDR1 and CDR2: GTSNPN and SVGIG (reference sequence). Between the trimmed V and J ends, which lost 0 bases and 0 bases, there was a span of 2 bases. The CDR3 is 12 residues long. The protocol was immunoSEQ multiplex PCR, while the TCRdb copy is restricted to in-frame clones and leaves out a portion. Of millions of clones detected, 90% to 95% appear once; the ten largest clones hold 0.1% to 0.15%. Specimen: naive CD4+ T cells sorted from blood. The subset here: CD45RA+ positively selected. This clonotype was obtained from a man younger than 35 in good health. The chain combines TRBV30 with TRBJ1-2; D not resolved. The CDR3 region is CAWSVSNYGYTF. In DNA, the CDR3 is TGTGCCTGGAGTGTCTCTAACTATGGCTACACCTTC.